The TCR beta chain under discussion was sequenced for a study of blood T cell repertoires in COVID-19. About the research overall: Spain, Italy and the United States supplied samples that represented acute and convalescent COVID-19. Sample material is recorded as cDNA or gDNA derived from T cells, B-cell-depleted T cells, or PBMCs.

Under the authors' procedure: Amplifying reference gene primers gave estimates of nucleated cell counts. Measured with immunoSEQ multiplex PCR; TCRdb has only the in-frame clones, and not every one. D and trimming come from the DNA, and the V and J calls and clone size come from that table. This table holds around 200,000 clones, over 60% found once. A remark on this clone: The junction departs from germline at one end; a sequencing error may be responsible.

This CDR3 comprises 8 residues. The germline V gene encodes CDR1 SQVTM and CDR2 ANQGSEA. The sequence was collected from a woman in her seventies with acute or convalescent COVID-19. Sequenced sample: peripheral blood. This sequence joins TRBV29-1 and TRBJ2-1, with D possibly being TRBD2 (5 bases). CDR3 nucleotides: TGCAGGGCTTCAAAGCGGCTCTTC. This encodes CRASKRLF.